This TCR beta chain is drawn from a study of PD-1 blockade in classical Hodgkin lymphoma. J gave up 2 bases and V 4 bases, and 12 bases lay outside the gene matches. Germline assignment: CDR1 SGHAT and CDR2 FQNNGV. CDR3 length: 17 amino acids. Study-wide points: Baseline diversity resembling that of newly diagnosed patients was seen in complete responders.

Time point indicated: cycle 4 day 1 (C4D1), after less than seven weeks of nivolumab. No patient escaped relapse after autologous stem cell transplantation, and brentuximab vedotin exposure varied. A word on this clone: The antigen is undetermined.

Generated by immunoSEQ multiplex PCR, the TCRdb table keeps only in-frame clones and is missing some. The table includes 85,000 to 90,000 clones, 75% to 95% detected once. The chain joins TRBV11-2 to TRBJ2-3; TRBD1 agrees at 7 bases. This material consisted of peripheral blood mononuclear cells (PBMCs), taken before the fourth cycle of nivolumab. This receptor was taken from a human donor with classical Hodgkin lymphoma. The CDR3 spells CASSSRTGQSPTDTQYF. The CDR3 DNA reads TGTGCCAGCAGCTCCAGGACAGGACAAAGCCCCACAGATACGCAGTATTTT.